This section outlines one TCR beta chain sequence together with its context. What antigen it recognizes has not been identified. Per-base qualities were not stored, and no clone one base away is much larger. The sample is drawn from a study of Graves' ophthalmopathy and Graves' hyperthyroidism (dated by TCRdb to 2016 to 2019). Regarding the study in general: Hyperthyroidism was considered stable if no progression to ophthalmopathy occurred within 18 months of follow-up. To tell Graves' ophthalmopathy apart from Graves' hyperthyroidism, and to predict which patients would progress to ophthalmopathy, the study relied on TCR beta repertoire signatures. In total, around 140 blood samples were TCR-sequenced: 43 ophthalmopathy, around 75 hyperthyroidism and some 17 hyperthyroidism-to-ophthalmopathy patients. To explore V-J signatures that distinguish ophthalmopathy from hyperthyroidism, a discovery set of 100 patients was enrolled, made up of over 40 with ophthalmopathy and 57 with stable hyperthyroidism. An independent validation cohort comprised some 18 hyperthyroidism patients and 15 to 17 patients who later progressed from hyperthyroidism to ophthalmopathy. In six hyperthyroidism patients, the T-cell repertoire of thyroid tissue was compared with the T-cell repertoire of blood. After sampling, hyperthyroidism patients received methimazole starting at 30 mg daily, and ophthalmopathy patients received high-dose intravenous methylprednisolone. Here is what the overall study found, with its caveats: In validation, the model predicted ophthalmopathy progression with 70.59% sensitivity and about 77% specificity; some twelve predicted patients were CT-confirmed with GO in a median of about 6.2 months. The 13-signature model separated ophthalmopathy from stable hyperthyroidism with 87.88% sensitivity and less than 83% specificity in cross-validation, and 80%/75% in the test set. Sample size was not predetermined statistically, and investigators were not blinded to group allocation. Most expanded thyroid clonotypes with frequency above 0.001 were also detected in blood, suggesting blood repertoires may reflect the thyroid immune response.

TCR beta CDR3 regions were amplified from RNA transcripts for repertoire sequencing. A first-round RT-PCR used HTBI primers with the Qiagen OneStep RT-PCR kit, followed by a second-round multiplex PCR, size selection and purification. Sequencing of the libraries was carried out on an Illumina HiSeq2000 in paired-end mode with 100 bp reads. As for the authors' bioinformatics: SOAPnuke was used to process the reads, removing any read that contained adapters or uncalled bases, had a mean Phred below 15, or lacked an exact match to the constant primer or identifier. COPE v1.2.5 was used to merge the high-quality paired reads. Clonotypes were defined as unique nucleotide sequences and were aligned to IMGT TRB V, D and J references using MiTCR v1.1. Only V-J combinations with frequency above 0.0001 were analysed, covering 99.2% of repertoires. A TCR clonal expansion and chaos score per V-J combination was defined as the ratio of F50 clonal expansion to chaos observed in the TCRdist matrix. Features were reduced by Welch's t-statistics and random forest to more than 10 V-J combinations, which fed a naive Bayes classifier. The similarity between thyroid and blood repertoires was quantified using the Morisita-Horn index. TCRdb redid the processing of the public reads, applying fastp at Q25 and MiXCR, and retained in-frame beta chains. For every CDR3 protein sequence, its rows merge into one entry that carries the most common genes and DNA. These V and J calls originate from TCRdb's pipeline instead of the authors' own analysis. The sample yields around 520,000 distinct CDR3 sequences; under 45% were counted once. The top ten clonotypes cover about 4.1% of the sample.

The V end loses 3 bases and the J end loses 4 bases, and a stretch of 11 bases separates them. Counted from cysteine to phenylalanine, this CDR3 has 14 amino acids. Only the CDR3 DNA stays, 42 bases, in frame from base 1. CDR1 and CDR2 were assigned from the germline V gene as ENHRY and SYGVKD. Patients with hyperthyroidism were aged 18 to 65 years, had been newly diagnosed, and had a disease duration of less than 2 months. Anyone with other autoimmune diseases, uncontrolled infections, pregnancy or lactation was excluded from the study. Diagnosis relied on clinical symptoms, serum thyroxine, TRAb, thyroid ultrasound and orbital computed tomography. Total RNA was extracted with Trizol reagent and quality-checked on an Agilent 2100 Bioanalyzer.

The receptor's source is an adult man with Graves' hyperthyroidism. Specimen: peripheral blood or thyroid tissue (not recorded which). The chain couples TRBV10-3 to TRBJ2-3; the D segment could be TRBD2, given 6 matching bases. The CDR3 region: CAISDDGSPDTQYF. The DNA sequence follows: TGTGCCATCAGTGACGACGGGAGCCCAGATACGCAGTATTTT.